This TCR beta chain derives from a study of blood T cell repertoires in COVID-19. This CDR3 has 11 amino acids. Germline values: CDR1 SNHLY, CDR2 FYNNEI. V dropped 7 bases and J dropped 6 bases, with 10 bases sitting between them. Data came from immunoSEQ multiplex PCR; TCRdb stores just in-frame clones and leaves some out. This table has some 50,000 clones, around 86% appearing once. Sequenced sample: peripheral blood. This chain connects TRBV2 to TRBJ2-7, with D possibly TRBD1 on 5 matching bases. This clonotype was obtained from a human donor in a cohort sampled during active COVID-19. This CDR3 reads CASKQVAEQYF. The CDR3 DNA is TGTGCCAGCAAACAGGTTGCCGAGCAGTACTTC. The entire variable domain, with the rest obtained from reference TRBV2 and TRBJ2-7, is as follows: EPEVTQTPSHQVTQMGQEVILRCVPISNHLYFYWYRQILGQKVEFLVSFYNNEISEKSEIFDDQFSVERPDGSNFTLKIRSTKLEDSAMYFCASKQVAEQYFGPGTRLTVT.